The source of this T cell receptor beta chain is a study of Ad26.COV2.S vaccination and SARS-CoV-2 variants. Study details: Donor had been placed in the Ad26.COV2.S arm of the COV1001 trial.

Indicated treatment: 15 to 20 received Ad26.COV2.S at low or high dose, single or two shots; 5 received placebo; per-sample allocation not given. The samples were gathered on day 63 after the first injection of vaccine or placebo. Profiling relied on immunoSEQ multiplex PCR, and the TCRdb table lists in-frame clones only, not all of them. The table shows 350,000 to 500,000 clones, with around 90% occurring only once. CDR1 and CDR2 from the germline V gene are LGHDT and YNNKEL (reference sequence). The CDR3 contains 14 residues. Trimming pared 8 bases from V and 2 bases from J, leaving 15 bases between.

The source material was peripheral blood, sampled in a trial of Ad26.COV2.S vaccine versus placebo. This chain connects TRBV3-1 (or the pseudogene TRBV3-2) to TRBJ1-1; maybe TRBD1 (6 bases). The receptor was derived from a person between 18 and 65 years old who received the Ad26.COV2.S COVID-19 vaccine or a placebo. The CDR3 nucleotides read TGTGCCAGCCAAGCGACAGGACTAAACACTGAAGCTTTCTTT. Its protein is CASQATGLNTEAFF.